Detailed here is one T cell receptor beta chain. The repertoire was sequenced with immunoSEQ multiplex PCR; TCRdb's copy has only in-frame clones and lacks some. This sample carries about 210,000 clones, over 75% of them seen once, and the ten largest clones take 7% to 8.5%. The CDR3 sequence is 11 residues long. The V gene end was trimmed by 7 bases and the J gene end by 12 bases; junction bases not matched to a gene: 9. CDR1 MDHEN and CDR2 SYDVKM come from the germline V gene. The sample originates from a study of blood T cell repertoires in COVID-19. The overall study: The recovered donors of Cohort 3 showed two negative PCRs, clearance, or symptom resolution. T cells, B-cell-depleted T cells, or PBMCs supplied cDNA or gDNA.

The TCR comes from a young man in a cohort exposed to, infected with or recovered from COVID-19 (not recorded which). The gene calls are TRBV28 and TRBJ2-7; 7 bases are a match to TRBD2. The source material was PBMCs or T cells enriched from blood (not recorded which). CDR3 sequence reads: CASTFWGGRYF. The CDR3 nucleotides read TGTGCCAGCACCTTCTGGGGGGGAAGGTACTTC. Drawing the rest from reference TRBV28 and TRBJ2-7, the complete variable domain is DVKVTQSSRYLVKRTGEKVFLECVQDMDHENMFWYRQDPGLGLRLIYFSYDVKMKEKGDIPEGYSVSREKKERFSLILESASTNQTSMYLCASTFWGGRYFGPGTRLTVT.